These 9 T cell receptor beta chains originate from one sample sequenced in a study of tumor and adjacent non-tumor tissue in lung cancer. Three rounds of nested PCR, following a modified ARM-PCR protocol, produced the TCRbeta library. TCRdb redid the calling of the multiplex PCR reads with MiXCR, one entry per CDR3 protein. The repertoire holds tens of thousands of distinct CDR3 sequences, with roughly 77% as singletons. No cell sorting was done before RNA was extracted from the tissue. Distant lung tissue was collected more than 3 cm away from the tumor edge. The sample consisted of distant non-tumor lung tissue. Source of these receptors: a man aged 55 to 70 with non-small cell lung cancer.

This clonotype has a single count. One junction end disagrees with the germline gene, perhaps due to a read error. The V and J genes are TRBV5-1 and TRBJ2-7; D is perhaps TRBD1 (5 bases). Germline CDR1 and CDR2: SGHRS and YFSETQ. The CDR3 is 14 residues long. The CDR3 here is CASCLMGQEYVQYF. CDR3 nucleotides: TGCGCCAGCTGCCTCATGGGGCAGGAATACGTGCAGTACTTC.

Regarding this clonotype: At one end the junction does not follow the germline gene, possibly because of a read error. The chain links TRBV4-1 to TRBJ2-7; 9 positions match TRBD2. The CDR3 length is 17 residues. Germline V lookup: CDR1 MGHRA, CDR2 YSYEKL. The DNA of the CDR3 is TGCGTCAGCAGCCAACATTGGGTTGGCGGGAGGGGATACGGGCAGTGCTTC. This translates into CVSSQHWVGGRGYGQCF.

This chain joins TRBV4-1 and TRBJ1-2, with TRBD1 identical over 10 bases. The CDR3 is 16 residues long. The ends lost 0 bases at V and 8 bases at J; junction bases unmatched: 9. Germline V gene data show CDR1 as MGHRA and CDR2 as YSYEKL. CDR3 protein: CASSQDAHDRGLGYTF. The CDR3 coding sequence is TGCGCCAGCAGCCAAGATGCCCACGACAGGGGGCTCGGCTACACCTTC.

The sample holds many counts of this clonotype. This chain joins TRBV11-2 and TRBJ2-7, with D perhaps matching TRBD1 (7 bases). V was trimmed by 5 bases and J by 6 bases, leaving 17 bases between them. This CDR3 comprises 14 residues. Per the germline V gene, CDR1 is SGHAT and CDR2 is FQNNGV. The CDR3 loop is CASSARRGDCEQYF. The DNA for the CDR3 is TGTGCCAGCAGCGCGCGCAGGGGGGACTGCGAGCAGTACTTC.

About this clonotype: Germline is not matched at one junction end, which may reflect a read error. This sequence joins TRBV6-2 or TRBV6-3 and TRBJ2-5; 12 positions agree with TRBD1. Germline V gene data show CDR1 as MNHEY and CDR2 as SVGEGT. The CDR3 sequence is 13 residues long. The CDR3 spells CVSGGTGGETQYF. In DNA form, the CDR3 reads TGTGTCAGCGGAGGGACAGGGGGCGAGACCCAATACTTC.

About this clonotype: The junction differs from germline at one of its ends, possibly a read error. V and J are TRBV29-1 and TRBJ2-3, with 7 bases that match TRBD2. This CDR3 is built from 15 residues. Germline V gene sequence: CDR1 SQVTM, CDR2 ANQGSEA. The chain's CDR3 is CSVVRSSGFTDTLYF. The CDR3 DNA reads TGCAGTGTTGTTAGGTCTAGCGGCTTCACTGATACGCTGTATTTT.

This clonotype was observed a few times. This may arise from a read error, as a much more abundant clone is one base away. The chain has TRBV2 and TRBJ2-1; D unresolved. The V and J ends lost 8 bases and 8 bases respectively, with 16 bases between them. Germline CDR1 is SNHLY and CDR2 is FYNNEI. This CDR3 comprises 13 residues. The CDR3: CASCYLRGDEQFF. CDR3 nucleotide sequence: TGTGCCAGCTGTTACCTCCGTGGGGATGAGCAGTTCTTC.

Of note for this clonotype: A junction boundary mismatches the germline segment, possibly from a read error. The chain combines TRBV4-1 with TRBJ2-1; either TRBD1 or TRBD2 may supply D (5 bases each). From germline, CDR1 is MGHRA and CDR2 YSYEKL. The CDR3 is 17 amino acids. In DNA form, the CDR3 reads TGCGCCAGCAACCAAGATGGGACGGGATTACTGGTTTATGAGCAGTTCTTC. Translation: CASNQDGTGLLVYEQFF.

Points on this clonotype: This may be a read error, as it is one base from a much larger clone. Given the absence of the conserved phenylalanine or tryptophan at the CDR3 end, a read error is likely. The V call is TRBV11-2, the J call TRBJ2-1; tentatively, D is TRBD1 (6 bases). The germline gives CDR1 SGHAT, CDR2 FQNNGV. The V end was cut by 8 bases, the J end by 12 bases, with 20 bases between. This CDR3 has 13 residues. The DNA for the CDR3 is TGTGCCAGCGGCCCAGAACCACAGGGTGCGCAGTTCCTC. It translates to CASGPEPQGAQFL.